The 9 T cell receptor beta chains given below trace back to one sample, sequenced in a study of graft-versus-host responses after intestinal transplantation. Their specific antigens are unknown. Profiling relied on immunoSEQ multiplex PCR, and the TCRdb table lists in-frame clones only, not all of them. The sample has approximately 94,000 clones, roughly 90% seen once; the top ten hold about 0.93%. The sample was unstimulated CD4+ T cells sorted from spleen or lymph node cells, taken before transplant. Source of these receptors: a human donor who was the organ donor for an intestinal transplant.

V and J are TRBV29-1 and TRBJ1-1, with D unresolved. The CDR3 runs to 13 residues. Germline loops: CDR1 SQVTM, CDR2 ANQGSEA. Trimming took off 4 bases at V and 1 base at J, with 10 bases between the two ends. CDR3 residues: CSVVRHQNTEAFF. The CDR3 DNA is TGCAGCGTTGTGAGGCACCAGAACACTGAAGCTTTCTTT.

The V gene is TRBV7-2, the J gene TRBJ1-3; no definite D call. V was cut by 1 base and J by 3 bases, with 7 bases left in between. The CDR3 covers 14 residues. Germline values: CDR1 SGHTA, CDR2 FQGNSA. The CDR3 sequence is CASSLGGSGNTIYF. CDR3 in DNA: TGTGCCAGCAGCTTAGGTGGTAGTGGAAACACCATATATTTT. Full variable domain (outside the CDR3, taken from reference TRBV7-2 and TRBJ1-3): GAGVSQSPSNKVTEKGKDVELRCDPISGHTALYWYRQSLGQGLEFLIYFQGNSAPDKSGLPSDRFSAERTGGSVSTLTIQRTQQEDSAVYLCASSLGGSGNTIYFGEGSWLTVV.

CDR3 sequence (DNA): TGTGCCAGTAGTATAGGAACTAGTTGGGGTCGAGAGACCCAGTACTTC. It encodes CASSIGTSWGRETQYF. This chain connects TRBV19 to TRBJ2-5, with TRBD2 as a possible D gene (5 bases). Germline V gene lookup returns CDR1 LNHDA and CDR2 SQIVND (reference sequence). This CDR3 has 16 residues. Trimming shortened V by 1 base and J by 4 bases, and 16 bases separated the two germline ends.

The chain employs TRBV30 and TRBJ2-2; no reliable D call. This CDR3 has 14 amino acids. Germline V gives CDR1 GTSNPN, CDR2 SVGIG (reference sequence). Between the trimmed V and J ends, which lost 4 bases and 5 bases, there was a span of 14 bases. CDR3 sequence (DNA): TGTGCCTGGATGTACCCGGAAAAGACCGGGGAGCTGTTTTTT. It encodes CAWMYPEKTGELFF.

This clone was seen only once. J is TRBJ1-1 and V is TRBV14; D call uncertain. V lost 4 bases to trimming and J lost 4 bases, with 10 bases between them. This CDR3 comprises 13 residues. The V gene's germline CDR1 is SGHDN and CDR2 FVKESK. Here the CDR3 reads CASSPGFGTEAFF. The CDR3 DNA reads TGTGCCAGCAGCCCGGGGTTTGGCACTGAAGCTTTCTTT.

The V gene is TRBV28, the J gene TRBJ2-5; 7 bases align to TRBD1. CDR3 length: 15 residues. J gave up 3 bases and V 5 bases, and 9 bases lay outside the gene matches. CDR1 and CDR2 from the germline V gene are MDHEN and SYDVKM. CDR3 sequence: CASSALRTGKETQYF. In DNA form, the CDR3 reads TGTGCCAGCAGTGCCCTCCGGACAGGAAAAGAGACCCAGTACTTC.

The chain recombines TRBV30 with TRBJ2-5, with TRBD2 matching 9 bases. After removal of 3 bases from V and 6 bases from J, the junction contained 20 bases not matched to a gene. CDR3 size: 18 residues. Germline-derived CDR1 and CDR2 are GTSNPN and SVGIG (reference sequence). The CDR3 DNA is TGTGCCTGGAGCCCCTCGATAGCGGGGGCCCTCCTCCAGAAGACCCAGTACTTC. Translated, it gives CAWSPSIAGALLQKTQYF.

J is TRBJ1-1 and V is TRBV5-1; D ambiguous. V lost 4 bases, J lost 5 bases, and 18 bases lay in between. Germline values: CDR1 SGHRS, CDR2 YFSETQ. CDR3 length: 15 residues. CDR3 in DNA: TGCGCCAGCAGCCCCCTCGACGGAGTAGGGACTGAAGCTTTCTTT. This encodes CASSPLDGVGTEAFF. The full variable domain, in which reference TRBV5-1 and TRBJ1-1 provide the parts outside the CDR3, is KAGVTQTPRYLIKTRGQQVTLSCSPISGHRSVSWYQQTPGQGLQFLFEYFSETQRNKGNFPGRFSGRQFSNSRSEMNVSTLELGDSALYLCASSPLDGVGTEAFFGQGTRLTVV.

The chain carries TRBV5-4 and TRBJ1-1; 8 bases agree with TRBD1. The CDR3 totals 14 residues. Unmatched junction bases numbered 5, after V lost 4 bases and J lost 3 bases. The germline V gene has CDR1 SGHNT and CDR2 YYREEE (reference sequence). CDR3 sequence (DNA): TGTGCCAGCAGCGCCGGACAGGGTTACACTGAAGCTTTCTTT. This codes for CASSAGQGYTEAFF.